This T cell receptor (beta chain) was identified during a study of blood T cell repertoires in COVID-19 (dated by TCRdb to the early 2020s). Some background on the complete study: The collaborator samples originated in the United States, Italy and Spain and spanned the acute and convalescent phases of COVID-19. Samples were obtained from the ongoing ImmuneRACE study (first 160 participants) and from some 1,200 subjects provided by 6 global collaborators. A de-identified subject ID, COVID-19 status, age in years and sex were almost always included in the sample metadata. The repertoires were released in a freely available public database intended as a resource for research on the immune response to SARS-CoV-2. The dataset comprised deeply sampled blood TCRbeta repertoires from subjects exposed to, actively infected with, or recovered from COVID-19. HLA class I and class II types, where available, came from metadata supplied by the sample provider rather than from assay-based typing. The prospective study material was composed of cDNA or gDNA derived from T cells, B-cell-depleted T cells, or PBMCs. Results and caveats for the whole study, not just this receptor: Clinical and demographic metadata were provided uncurated, with the amount varying by source and participant.

As regards this clone: The antigen this receptor binds is unknown. No much larger clone exists at a distance of one base, and base qualities are not known.

TCRbeta CDR3 regions were amplified from genomic DNA by means of the immunoSEQ Assay, a bias-controlled multiplex PCR. As for how the authors treated the data: Nucleated cell counts per sample were estimated from amplification of reference gene primers within the assay. To quantify the absolute abundance of each unique TCRbeta CDR3 rearrangement, sequence reads were collapsed and filtered. Productive Simpson clonality was computed per sample as the square root of Simpson's diversity index over productive rearrangements. TCRdb stores this immuneACCESS table with in-frame sequences only. Part of the clones is absent; in the studies checked, under half of the shortfall reflects unresolved V genes, and no reason is known for the rest. V and J calls and clone size come straight from that table; D and trimming were deduced from the DNA. This sample holds around 380,000 clones; over 65% were observed only once. The ten largest clones add up to 1.1% of the sample.

The collaborating institutions used their own protocols to collect whole blood in K2EDTA tubes. For TCRbeta analysis, collaborator samples were shipped as frozen whole blood, as isolated PBMCs, or as DNA extracted from either sample type. The CDR3 contains 15 residues, cysteine and phenylalanine counted. Here the CDR3 DNA is all that survives: 45 bases in frame from base 1. Trimming removed 2 bases from V and 7 bases from J; the gene matches leave 9 bases unexplained. For CDR1 and CDR2, the germline V gene (reference sequence) lists LGHDT and YNNKEL. The TCR was taken from a human donor with acute or convalescent COVID-19. The donor label of this sample is uncertain. Here the chain combines TRBV3-1 (or the pseudogene TRBV3-2) and TRBJ1-2, with TRBD1 matching 8 junction bases. The source material was peripheral blood. The sequenced DNA is TGTGCCAGCAGCCAAATCTTCGGACAGGGCCGTGGCTACACCTTC. Its protein reads: CASSQIFGQGRGYTF.